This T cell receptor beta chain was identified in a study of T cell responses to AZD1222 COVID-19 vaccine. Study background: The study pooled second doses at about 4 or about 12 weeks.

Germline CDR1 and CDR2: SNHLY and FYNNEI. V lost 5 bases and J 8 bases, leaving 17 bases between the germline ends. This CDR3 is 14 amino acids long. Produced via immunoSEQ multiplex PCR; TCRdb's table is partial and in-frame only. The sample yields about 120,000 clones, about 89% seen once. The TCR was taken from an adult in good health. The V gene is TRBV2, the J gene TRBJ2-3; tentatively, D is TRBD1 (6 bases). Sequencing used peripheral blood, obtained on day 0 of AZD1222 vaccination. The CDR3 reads CASSSITGFTTQYF. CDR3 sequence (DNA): TGTGCCAGCAGTTCCATTACAGGGTTCACTACGCAGTATTTT. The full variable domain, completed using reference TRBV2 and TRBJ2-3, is EPEVTQTPSHQVTQMGQEVILRCVPISNHLYFYWYRQILGQKVEFLVSFYNNEISEKSEIFDDQFSVERPDGSNFTLKIRSTKLEDSAMYFCASSSITGFTTQYFGPGTRLTVL.